The present TCR beta chain was sequenced within a study of shared clonotypes between healthy human individuals. Across the study: A couple of women and a few men aged 18 to 49 served as donors.

Remarks on this clone: Different DNA sequences within this sample yield the same CDR3.

CDR3 size: 16 residues. V lost 4 bases, J lost 2 bases, and 5 bases stayed unmatched. CDR1 and CDR2 (germline): SGHRS, YFSETQ. Generated by immunoSEQ multiplex PCR, the TCRdb table keeps only in-frame clones and is missing some. The sample includes over a million clones, about 84% of them seen just once. Sequenced input: memory CD4+ T cells from PBMCs. Stated subset: CD45RA-negative fraction. The J gene is TRBJ2-3, the V gene TRBV5-1; 12 positions match TRBD2. The clonotype was recovered from a man in his late teens or twenties in good health. Some clones in this sample may be carry-over from other donors' samples. The CDR3 DNA follows: TGCGCCAGCAGCCCGGGACTAGCGGGCGACACAGATACGCAGTATTTT. The encoded protein is CASSPGLAGDTDTQYF.